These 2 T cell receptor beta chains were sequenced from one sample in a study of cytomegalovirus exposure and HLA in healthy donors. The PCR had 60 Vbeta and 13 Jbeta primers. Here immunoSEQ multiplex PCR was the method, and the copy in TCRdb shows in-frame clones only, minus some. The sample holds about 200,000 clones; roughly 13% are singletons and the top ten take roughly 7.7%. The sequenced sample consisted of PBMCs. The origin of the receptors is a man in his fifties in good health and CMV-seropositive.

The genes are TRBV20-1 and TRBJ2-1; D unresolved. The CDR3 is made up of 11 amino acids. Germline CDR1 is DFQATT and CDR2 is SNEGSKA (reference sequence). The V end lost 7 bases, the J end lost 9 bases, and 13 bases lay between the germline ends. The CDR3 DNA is TGCAGTGTGGGCGAGTTCCCTGAGCAGTTCTTC. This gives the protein CSVGEFPEQFF.

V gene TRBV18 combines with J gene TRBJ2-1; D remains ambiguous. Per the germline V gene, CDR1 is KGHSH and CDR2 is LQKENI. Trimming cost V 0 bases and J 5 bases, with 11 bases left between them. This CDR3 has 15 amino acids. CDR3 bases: TGTGCCAGCTCACCACCGAGTTCAGGCAACAATGAGCAGTTCTTC. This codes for CASSPPSSGNNEQFF.